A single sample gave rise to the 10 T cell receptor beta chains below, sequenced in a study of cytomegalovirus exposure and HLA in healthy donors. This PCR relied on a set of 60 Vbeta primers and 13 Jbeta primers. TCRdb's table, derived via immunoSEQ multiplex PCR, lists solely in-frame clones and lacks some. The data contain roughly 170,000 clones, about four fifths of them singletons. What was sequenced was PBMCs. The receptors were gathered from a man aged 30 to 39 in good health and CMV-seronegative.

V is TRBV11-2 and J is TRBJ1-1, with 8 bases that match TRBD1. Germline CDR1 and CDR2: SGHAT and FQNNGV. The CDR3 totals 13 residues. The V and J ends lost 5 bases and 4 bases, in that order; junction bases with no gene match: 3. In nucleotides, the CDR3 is TGTGCCAGCAGCCTCACAGGGGGCACTGAAGCTTTCTTT. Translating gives CASSLTGGTEAFF.

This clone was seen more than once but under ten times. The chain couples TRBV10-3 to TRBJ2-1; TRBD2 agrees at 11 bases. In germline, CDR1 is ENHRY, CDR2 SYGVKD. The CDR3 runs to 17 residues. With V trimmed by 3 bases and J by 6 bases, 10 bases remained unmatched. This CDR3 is CAISETSGRQTGNEQFF. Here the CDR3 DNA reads TGTGCCATCAGTGAAACTAGCGGGAGACAGACAGGCAATGAGCAGTTCTTC.

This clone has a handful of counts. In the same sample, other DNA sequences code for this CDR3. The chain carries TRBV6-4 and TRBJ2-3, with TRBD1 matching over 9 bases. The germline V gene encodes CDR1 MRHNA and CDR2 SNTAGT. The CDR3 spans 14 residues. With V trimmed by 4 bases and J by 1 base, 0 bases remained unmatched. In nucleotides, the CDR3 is TGTGCCAGCAGTGGGACAGGGGGCACAGATACGCAGTATTTT. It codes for CASSGTGGTDTQYF.

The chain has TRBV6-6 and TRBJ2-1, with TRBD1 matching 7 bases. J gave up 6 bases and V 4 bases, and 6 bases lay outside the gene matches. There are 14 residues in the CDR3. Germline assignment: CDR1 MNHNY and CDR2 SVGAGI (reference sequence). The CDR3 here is CASSWIQGRNEQFF. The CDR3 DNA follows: TGTGCCAGCAGTTGGATACAGGGGCGCAATGAGCAGTTCTTC.

The CDR3 DNA reads as TGTGCCAACCGGGGCGGGGGGGGCCAAAGCAATCAGCCCCAGCATTTT. It yields the protein CANRGGGGQSNQPQHF. The V gene is TRBV19, the J gene TRBJ1-5; perhaps TRBD1 as D (6 bases). CDR3 size: 16 residues. Germline assignment: CDR1 LNHDA and CDR2 SQIVND (reference sequence). V lost 10 bases and J lost 1, with 20 bases in between.

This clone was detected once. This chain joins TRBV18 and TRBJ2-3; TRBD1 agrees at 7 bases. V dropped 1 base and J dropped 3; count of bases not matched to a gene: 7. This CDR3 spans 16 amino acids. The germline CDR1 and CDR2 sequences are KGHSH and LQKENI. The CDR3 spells CASSPLGSGGTDTQYF. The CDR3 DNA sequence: TGTGCCAGCTCACCACTTGGGTCAGGGGGAACAGATACGCAGTATTTT.

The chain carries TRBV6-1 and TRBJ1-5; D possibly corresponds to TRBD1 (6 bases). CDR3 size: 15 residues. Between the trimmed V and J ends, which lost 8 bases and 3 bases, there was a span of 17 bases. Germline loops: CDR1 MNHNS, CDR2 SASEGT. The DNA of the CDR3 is TGTGCCAGCCGACAGGCCCCGGGTGCCAATCAGCCCCAGCATTTT. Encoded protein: CASRQAPGANQPQHF.

The CDR3 DNA sequence: TGCGCCAGCAGCAAATCCGGGACAGGAGGGCCCCTCTCTGGAAACACCATATATTTT. This sequence encodes CASSKSGTGGPLSGNTIYF. This chain connects TRBV5-1 to TRBJ1-3; 8 bases align to TRBD1. The V gene end was trimmed by 4 bases and the J gene end by 0 bases; junction bases not matched to a gene: 15. The CDR3 runs to 19 residues. The germline V gene encodes CDR1 SGHRS and CDR2 YFSETQ.

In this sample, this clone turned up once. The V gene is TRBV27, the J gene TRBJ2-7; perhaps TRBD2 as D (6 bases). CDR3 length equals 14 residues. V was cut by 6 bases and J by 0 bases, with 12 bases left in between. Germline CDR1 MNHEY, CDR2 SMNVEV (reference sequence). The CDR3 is CASSWGGSSYEQYF. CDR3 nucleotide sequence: TGTGCCAGCAGCTGGGGAGGAAGCTCCTACGAGCAGTACTTC.

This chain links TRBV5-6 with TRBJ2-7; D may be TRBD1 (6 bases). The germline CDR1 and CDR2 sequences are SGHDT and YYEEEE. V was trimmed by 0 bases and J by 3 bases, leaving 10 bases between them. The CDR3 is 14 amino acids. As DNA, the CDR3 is TGTGCCAGCAGCTTGGCGGGACACTTCTACGAGCAGTACTTC. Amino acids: CASSLAGHFYEQYF.